Detailed here is one T cell receptor (beta chain). Its antigen is not identified. This sample is part of a study of human T cells and chemical hapten exposure. Study in general: Patients having alopecia areata, totalis or universalis were mostly female.

Noted time point: pre-sensitization, week 0. Described treatment: therapeutic diphenylcyclopropenone sensitization with weekly scalp DPC. Study-wide results and limits: There was a positive correlation between PT1 expanded TCR counts and patch test score.

The study's library attached unique molecular identifiers to single cDNA molecules. TCRdb called the RACE reads again in MiXCR, with one record for every CDR3 protein. The sample records fewer than 150,000 distinct CDR3 sequences, 13% being singletons. The germline V gene has CDR1 MNHEY and CDR2 SMNVEV (reference sequence). Trimming cost V 5 bases and J 4 bases, with 12 bases left between them. This CDR3 is 13 amino acids long. J is TRBJ2-7 and V is TRBV27, with a weak D call TRBD1 (5 bases). The sample here was whole blood, taken in connection with sensitization to the hapten diphenylcyclopropenone (DPC). The TCR comes from a woman between 18 and 29 years old with alopecia areata. Some clones in this sample may be carry-over from other donors' samples. CDR3 protein: CASSPGHLYEQYF. CDR3 sequence (DNA): TGTGCCAGCAGTCCCGGACATCTGTACGAGCAGTACTTC.